This TCR beta chain was documented in a study of OX40 agonist ivuxolimab in advanced cancers. Study-wide background: Ivuxolimab is a fully human IgG2 antibody that activates OX40 (CD134).

TCRdb keeps only in-frame clones here, not all; method: immunoSEQ multiplex PCR. The data contain some 89,000 clones, about 80% of them singletons. Study-wide points: Among the lowest peripheral clonal expansion occurred in 0.1-3.0 mg/kg partial responders.

To note about this clone: Its antigen is undetermined.

Deletions cut 5 bases from V and 3 bases from J, with 17 bases between. The CDR3 runs 16 residues. CDR1 MDHEN and CDR2 SYDVKM come from the germline V gene. The clonotype originates from an adult with an advanced solid tumor such as melanoma, head and neck, liver or kidney cancer. The source material was CD4+ or CD8+ T cells sorted from blood, sampled in a trial of the OX40 agonist ivuxolimab. The V call is TRBV28, the J call TRBJ1-3; a possible D gene is TRBD1 (5 bases). CDR3 DNA sequence: TGTGCCAGCAGTCCACGACAGCTCTTGGGTGGAAACACCATATATTTT. Translating gives CASSPRQLLGGNTIYF.